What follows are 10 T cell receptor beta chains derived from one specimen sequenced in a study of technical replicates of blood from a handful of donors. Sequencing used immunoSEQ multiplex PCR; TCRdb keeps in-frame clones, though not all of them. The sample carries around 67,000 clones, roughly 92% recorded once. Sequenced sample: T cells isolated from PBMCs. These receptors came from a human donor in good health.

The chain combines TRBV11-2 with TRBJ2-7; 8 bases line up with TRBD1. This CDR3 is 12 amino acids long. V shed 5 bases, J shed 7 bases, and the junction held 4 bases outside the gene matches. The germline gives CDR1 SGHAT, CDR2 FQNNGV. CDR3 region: CASSQQGGEQYF. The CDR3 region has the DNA TGTGCCAGCAGCCAACAGGGGGGTGAGCAGTACTTC.

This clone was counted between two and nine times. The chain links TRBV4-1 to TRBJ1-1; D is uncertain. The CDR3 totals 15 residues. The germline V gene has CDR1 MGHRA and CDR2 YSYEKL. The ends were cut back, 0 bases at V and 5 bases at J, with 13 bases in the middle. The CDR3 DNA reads TGCGCCAGCAGCCAAGATCGGGAAATGAGGACTGAAGCTTTCTTT. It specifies CASSQDREMRTEAFF.

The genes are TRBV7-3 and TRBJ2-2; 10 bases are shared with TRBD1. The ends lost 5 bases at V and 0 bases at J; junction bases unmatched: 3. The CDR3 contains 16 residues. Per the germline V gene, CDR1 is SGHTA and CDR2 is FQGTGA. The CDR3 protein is CASSQGQGANTGELFF. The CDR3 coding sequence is TGTGCCAGCAGCCAAGGACAGGGGGCGAACACCGGGGAGCTGTTTTTT. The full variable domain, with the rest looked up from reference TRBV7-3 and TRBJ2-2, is GAGVSQTPSNKVTEKGKYVELRCDPISGHTALYWYRQSLGQGPEFLIYFQGTGAADDSGLPNDRFFAVRPEGSVSTLKIQRTERGDSAVYLCASSQGQGANTGELFFGEGSRLTVL.

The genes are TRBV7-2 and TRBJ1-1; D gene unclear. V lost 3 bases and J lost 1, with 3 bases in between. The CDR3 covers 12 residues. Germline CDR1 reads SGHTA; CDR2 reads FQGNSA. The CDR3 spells CASSFQNTEAFF. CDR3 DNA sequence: TGTGCCAGCAGCTTCCAGAACACTGAAGCTTTCTTT.

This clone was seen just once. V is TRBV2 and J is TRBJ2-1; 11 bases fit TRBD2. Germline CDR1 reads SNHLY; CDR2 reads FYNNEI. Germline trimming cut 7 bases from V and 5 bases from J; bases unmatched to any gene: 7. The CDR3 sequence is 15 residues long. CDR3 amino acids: CASTIAGGINNEQFF. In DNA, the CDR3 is TGTGCCAGCACCATAGCGGGAGGGATCAACAATGAGCAGTTCTTC.

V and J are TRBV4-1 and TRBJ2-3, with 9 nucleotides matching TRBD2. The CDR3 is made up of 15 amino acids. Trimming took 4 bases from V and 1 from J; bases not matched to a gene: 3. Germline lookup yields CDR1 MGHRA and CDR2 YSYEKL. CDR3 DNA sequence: TGCGCCAGCAGCCCTAAGCGGGAGGGCACAGATACGCAGTATTTT. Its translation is CASSPKREGTDTQYF.

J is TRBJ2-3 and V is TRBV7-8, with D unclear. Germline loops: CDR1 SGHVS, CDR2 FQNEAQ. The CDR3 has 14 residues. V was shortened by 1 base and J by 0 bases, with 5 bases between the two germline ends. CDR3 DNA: TGTGCCAGCAGCTTAGTAAGCAGCACAGATACGCAGTATTTT. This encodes CASSLVSSTDTQYF.

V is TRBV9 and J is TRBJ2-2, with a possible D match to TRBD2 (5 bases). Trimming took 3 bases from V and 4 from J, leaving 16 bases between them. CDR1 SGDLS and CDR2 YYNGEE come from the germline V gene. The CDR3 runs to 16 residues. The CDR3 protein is CASSASISATTGELFF. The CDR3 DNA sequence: TGTGCCAGCAGCGCAAGCATTAGCGCTACCACCGGGGAGCTGTTTTTT.

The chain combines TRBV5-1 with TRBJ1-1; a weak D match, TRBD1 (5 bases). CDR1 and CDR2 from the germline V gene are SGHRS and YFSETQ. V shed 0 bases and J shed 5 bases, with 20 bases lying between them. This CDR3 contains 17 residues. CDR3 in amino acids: CASSLAQGFIVRTEAFF. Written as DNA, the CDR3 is TGCGCCAGCAGCTTGGCCCAGGGTTTTATAGTAAGGACTGAAGCTTTCTTT.

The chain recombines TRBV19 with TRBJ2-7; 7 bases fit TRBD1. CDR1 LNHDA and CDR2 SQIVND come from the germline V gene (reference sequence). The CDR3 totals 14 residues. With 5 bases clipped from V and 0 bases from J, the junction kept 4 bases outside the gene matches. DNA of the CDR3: TGTGCCAGTAGTTTTGGGGACAGCTCCTACGAGCAGTACTTC. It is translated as CASSFGDSSYEQYF.